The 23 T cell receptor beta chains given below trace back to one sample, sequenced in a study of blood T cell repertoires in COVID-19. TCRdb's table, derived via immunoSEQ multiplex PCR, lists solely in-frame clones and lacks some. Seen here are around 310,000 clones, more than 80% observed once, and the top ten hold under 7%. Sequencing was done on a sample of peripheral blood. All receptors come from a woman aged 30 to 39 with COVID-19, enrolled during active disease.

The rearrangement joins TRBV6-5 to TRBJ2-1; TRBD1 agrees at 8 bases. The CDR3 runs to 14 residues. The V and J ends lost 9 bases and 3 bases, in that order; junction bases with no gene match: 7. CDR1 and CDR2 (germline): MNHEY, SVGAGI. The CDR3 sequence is CASYRGINYNEQFF. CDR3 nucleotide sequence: TGTGCCAGTTACAGGGGGATTAACTACAATGAGCAGTTCTTC.

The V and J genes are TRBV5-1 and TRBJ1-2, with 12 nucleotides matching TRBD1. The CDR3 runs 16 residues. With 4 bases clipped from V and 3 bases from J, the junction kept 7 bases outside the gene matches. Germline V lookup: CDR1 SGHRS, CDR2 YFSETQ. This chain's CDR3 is CASSPGTGGADYGYTF. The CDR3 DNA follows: TGCGCCAGCAGCCCCGGGACAGGGGGCGCGGACTATGGCTACACCTTC.

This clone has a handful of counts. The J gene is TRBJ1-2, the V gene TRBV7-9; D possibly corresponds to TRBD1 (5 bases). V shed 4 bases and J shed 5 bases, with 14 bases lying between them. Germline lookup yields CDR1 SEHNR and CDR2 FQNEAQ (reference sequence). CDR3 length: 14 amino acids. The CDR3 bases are TGTGCCAGCAGCTCGGGGGGAGGAGGTTATGGCTACACCTTC. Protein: CASSSGGGGYGYTF.

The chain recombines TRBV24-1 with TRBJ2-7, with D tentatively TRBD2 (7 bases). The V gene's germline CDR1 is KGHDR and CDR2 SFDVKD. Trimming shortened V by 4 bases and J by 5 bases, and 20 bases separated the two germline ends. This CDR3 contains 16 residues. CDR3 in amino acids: CATSDVGRQGRDEQYF. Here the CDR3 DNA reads TGTGCCACCAGTGACGTAGGGAGGCAGGGGAGGGACGAGCAGTACTTC.

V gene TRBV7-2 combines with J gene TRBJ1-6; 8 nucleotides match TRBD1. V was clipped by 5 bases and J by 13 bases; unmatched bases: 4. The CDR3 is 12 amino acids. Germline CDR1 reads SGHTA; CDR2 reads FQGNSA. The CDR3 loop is CASSGDRGPLHF. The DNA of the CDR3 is TGTGCCAGCAGCGGAGACAGGGGTCCCCTCCACTTT.

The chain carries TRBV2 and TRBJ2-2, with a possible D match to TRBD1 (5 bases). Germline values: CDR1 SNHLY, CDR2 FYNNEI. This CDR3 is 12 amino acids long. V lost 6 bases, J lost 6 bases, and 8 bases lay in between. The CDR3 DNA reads TGTGCCAGCAGGCCCAGGGCCGGGGAGCTGTTTTTT. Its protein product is CASRPRAGELFF.

As DNA, the CDR3 is TGTGCCAGCAGCCAGACAGGGCCCGATACGCAGTATTTT. This encodes CASSQTGPDTQYF. The chain joins TRBV11-2 to TRBJ2-3; 7 bases map to TRBD1. Per the germline V gene, CDR1 is SGHAT and CDR2 is FQNNGV. The CDR3 contains 13 residues. V was clipped by 5 bases and J by 6 bases; unmatched bases: 5.

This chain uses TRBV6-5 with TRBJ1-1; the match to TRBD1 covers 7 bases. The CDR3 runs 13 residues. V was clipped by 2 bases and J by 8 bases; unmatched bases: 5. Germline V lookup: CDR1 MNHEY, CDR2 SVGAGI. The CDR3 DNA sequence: TGTGCCAGCAGTTACAAGGGGGCCAGGGAAGCTTTCTTT. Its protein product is CASSYKGAREAFF.

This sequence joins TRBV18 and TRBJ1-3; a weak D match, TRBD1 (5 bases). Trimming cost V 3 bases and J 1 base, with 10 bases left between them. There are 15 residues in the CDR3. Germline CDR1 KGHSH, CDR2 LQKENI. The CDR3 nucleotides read TGTGCCAGCTCACCGACAGAGGCGTCTGGAAACACCATATATTTT. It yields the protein CASSPTEASGNTIYF.

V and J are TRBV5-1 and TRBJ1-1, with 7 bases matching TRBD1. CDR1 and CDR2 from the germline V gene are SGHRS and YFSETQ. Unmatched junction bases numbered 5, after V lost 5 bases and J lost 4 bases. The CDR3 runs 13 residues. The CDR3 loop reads CASSAGGGTEAFF. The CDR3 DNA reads TGCGCCAGCAGTGCAGGGGGAGGCACTGAAGCTTTCTTT.

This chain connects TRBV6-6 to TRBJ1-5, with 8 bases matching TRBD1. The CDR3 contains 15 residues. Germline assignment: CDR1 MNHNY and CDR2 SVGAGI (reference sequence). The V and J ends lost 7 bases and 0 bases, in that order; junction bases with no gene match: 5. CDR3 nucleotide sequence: TGTGCCAGCATGGACAGGGACCTTAGCAATCAGCCCCAGCATTTT. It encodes CASMDRDLSNQPQHF.

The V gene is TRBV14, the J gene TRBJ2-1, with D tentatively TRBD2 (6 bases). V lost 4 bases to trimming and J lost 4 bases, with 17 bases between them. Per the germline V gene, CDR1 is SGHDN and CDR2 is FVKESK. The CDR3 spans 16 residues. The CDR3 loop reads CASSPPRSGAYNEQFF. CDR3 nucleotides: TGTGCCAGCAGCCCCCCCCGTAGCGGCGCTTACAATGAGCAGTTCTTC.

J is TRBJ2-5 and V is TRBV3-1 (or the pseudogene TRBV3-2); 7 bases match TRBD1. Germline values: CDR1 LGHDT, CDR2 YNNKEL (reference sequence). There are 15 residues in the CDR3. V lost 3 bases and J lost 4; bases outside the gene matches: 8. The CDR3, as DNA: TGTGCCAGCAGCCATGACAAAAGGGGGCCAGAGACCCAGTACTTC. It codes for CASSHDKRGPETQYF.

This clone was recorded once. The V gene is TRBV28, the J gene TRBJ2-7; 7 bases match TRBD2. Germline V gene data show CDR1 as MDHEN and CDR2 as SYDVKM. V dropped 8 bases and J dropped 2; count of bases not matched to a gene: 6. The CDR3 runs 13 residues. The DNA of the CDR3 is TGTGCCAGCGGGGGGGACGGACCCTACGAGCAGTACTTC. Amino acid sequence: CASGGDGPYEQYF.

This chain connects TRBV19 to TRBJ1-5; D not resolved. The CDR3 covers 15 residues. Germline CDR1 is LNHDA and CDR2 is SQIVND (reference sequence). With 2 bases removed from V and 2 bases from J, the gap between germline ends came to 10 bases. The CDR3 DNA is TGTGCCAGTAGTATATCCGGTGCCCGCAATCAGCCCCAGCATTTT. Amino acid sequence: CASSISGARNQPQHF.

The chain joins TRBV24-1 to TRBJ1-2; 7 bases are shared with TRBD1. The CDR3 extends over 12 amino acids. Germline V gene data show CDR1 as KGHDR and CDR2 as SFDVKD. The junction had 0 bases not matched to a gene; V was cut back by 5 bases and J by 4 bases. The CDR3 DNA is TGTGCCACCAGTGGGGACAGCTATGGCTACACCTTC. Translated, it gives CATSGDSYGYTF.

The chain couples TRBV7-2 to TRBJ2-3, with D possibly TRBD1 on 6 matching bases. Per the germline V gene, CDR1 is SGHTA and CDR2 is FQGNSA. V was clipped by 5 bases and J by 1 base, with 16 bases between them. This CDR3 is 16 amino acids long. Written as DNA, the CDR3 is TGTGCCAGCAGCACCGGTCTGGGACACCGCACAGATACGCAGTATTTT. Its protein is CASSTGLGHRTDTQYF.

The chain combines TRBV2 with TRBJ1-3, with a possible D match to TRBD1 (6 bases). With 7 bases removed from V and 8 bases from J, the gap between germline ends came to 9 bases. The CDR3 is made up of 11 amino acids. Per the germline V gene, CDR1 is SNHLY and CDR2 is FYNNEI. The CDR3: CASNNRDTIYF. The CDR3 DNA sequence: TGTGCCAGCAATAACAGGGACACCATATATTTT. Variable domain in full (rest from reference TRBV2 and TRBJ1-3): EPEVTQTPSHQVTQMGQEVILRCVPISNHLYFYWYRQILGQKVEFLVSFYNNEISEKSEIFDDQFSVERPDGSNFTLKIRSTKLEDSAMYFCASNNRDTIYFGEGSWLTVV.

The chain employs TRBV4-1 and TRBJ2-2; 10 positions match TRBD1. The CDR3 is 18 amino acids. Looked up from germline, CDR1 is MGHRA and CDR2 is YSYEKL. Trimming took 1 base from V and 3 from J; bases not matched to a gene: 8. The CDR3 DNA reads TGCGCCAGCAGCCAAGGAAGTGGGACAGGGGTCTACACCGGGGAGCTGTTTTTT. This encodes CASSQGSGTGVYTGELFF.

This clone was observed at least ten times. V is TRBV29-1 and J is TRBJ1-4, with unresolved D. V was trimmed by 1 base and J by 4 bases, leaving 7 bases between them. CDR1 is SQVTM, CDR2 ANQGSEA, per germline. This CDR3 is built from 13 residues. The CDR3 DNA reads TGCAGCGTTGAAGGAGGCGATAATGAAAAACTGTTTTTT. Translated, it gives CSVEGGDNEKLFF.

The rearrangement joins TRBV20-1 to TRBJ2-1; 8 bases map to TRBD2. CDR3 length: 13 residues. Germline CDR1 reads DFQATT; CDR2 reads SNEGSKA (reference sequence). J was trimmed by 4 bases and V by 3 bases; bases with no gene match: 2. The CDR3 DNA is TGCAGTGCTAGTACTAGCGGATACAATGAGCAGTTCTTC. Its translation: CSASTSGYNEQFF.

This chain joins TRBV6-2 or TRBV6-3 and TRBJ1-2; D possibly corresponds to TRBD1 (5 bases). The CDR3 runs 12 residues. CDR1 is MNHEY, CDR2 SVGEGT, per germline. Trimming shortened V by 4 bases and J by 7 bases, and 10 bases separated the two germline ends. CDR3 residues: CASSSVTVGYTF. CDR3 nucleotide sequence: TGTGCCAGCAGTTCGGTGACAGTTGGCTACACCTTC.

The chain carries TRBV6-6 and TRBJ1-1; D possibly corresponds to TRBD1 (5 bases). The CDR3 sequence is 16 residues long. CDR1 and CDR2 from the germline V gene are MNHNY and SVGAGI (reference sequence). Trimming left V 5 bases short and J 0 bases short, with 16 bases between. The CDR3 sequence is CASSPLGRALNTEAFF. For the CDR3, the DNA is TGTGCCAGCAGTCCCTTGGGCAGGGCCCTGAACACTGAAGCTTTCTTT.